This T cell receptor (beta chain) was profiled in a study of blood T cell repertoires in COVID-19. Overall study context: Material from acute and convalescent COVID-19 was sourced from the United States, Italy and Spain.

The CDR3 is made up of 13 amino acids. Trimming removed 2 bases at V and 4 bases at J, with 9 bases between. The germline V gene encodes CDR1 GTSNPN and CDR2 SVGIG (reference sequence). The method was immunoSEQ multiplex PCR; TCRdb's version includes in-frame clones alone and lacks a portion of them. The sample holds about 170,000 clones, around 83% seen once. The sample taken for sequencing was peripheral blood. The receptor was isolated from an elderly woman in a cohort sampled during active or convalescent COVID-19. The gene calls are TRBV30 and TRBJ1-3; D is unclear. CDR3 nucleotides: TGTGCCTGGAGTAGGGAGGAGGGAAACACCATATATTTT. It yields the protein CAWSREEGNTIYF.